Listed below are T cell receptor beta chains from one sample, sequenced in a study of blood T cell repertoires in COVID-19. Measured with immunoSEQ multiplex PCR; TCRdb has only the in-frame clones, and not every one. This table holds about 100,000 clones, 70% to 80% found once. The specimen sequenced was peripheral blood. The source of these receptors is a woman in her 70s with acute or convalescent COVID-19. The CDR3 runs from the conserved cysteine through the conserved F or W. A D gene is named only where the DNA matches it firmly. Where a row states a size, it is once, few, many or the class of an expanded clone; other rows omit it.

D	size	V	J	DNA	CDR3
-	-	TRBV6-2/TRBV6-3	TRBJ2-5	TGTGCCAGCAGTTCGCAGGAAGGAGAGACCCAGTACTTC	CASSSQEGETQYF
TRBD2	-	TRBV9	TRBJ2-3	TGTGCCAGCAGCGTAAGGCCCAGCGGGGGAGTCACAGATACGCAGTATTTT	CASSVRPSGGVTDTQYF
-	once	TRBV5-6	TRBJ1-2	TGTGCCAGCAGTGTAACAGGGCTAGAGGGCTACACCTTC	CASSVTGLEGYTF
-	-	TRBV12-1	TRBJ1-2	TGTGGCGGGGGTAAGGCCATATATGGCTACACCTTC	CGGGKAIYGYTF
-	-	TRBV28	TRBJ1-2	-	CASSSSDRNYGYTF
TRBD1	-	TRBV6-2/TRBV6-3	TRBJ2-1	TGTGCCAGCAGTTATTGGACAGGCTACAATGAGCAGTTCTTC	CASSYWTGYNEQFF
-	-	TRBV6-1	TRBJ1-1	TGTGCCAGCAGTGAATCTTTTGGGTTGTGGACACCGAACACTGAAGCTTTCTTT	CASSESFGLWTPNTEAFF
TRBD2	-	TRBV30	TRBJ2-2	TGTGCCTGGAGTGTACTAGCGGGGGGGCCCGGGGAGCTGTTTTTT	CAWSVLAGGPGELFF
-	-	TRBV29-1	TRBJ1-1	TGCAGCGTCCTTCCGAACAGGGATCACACTGAAGCTTTCTTT	CSVLPNRDHTEAFF
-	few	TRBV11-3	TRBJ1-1	TGTGCCAGCAGCTTAAACAGGGCCGAAGCTTTCTTT	CASSLNRAEAFF
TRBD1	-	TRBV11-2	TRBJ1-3	TGTGCCAGCAGCCCGCGACAGGGAGGTGGAAACACCATATATTTT	CASSPRQGGGNTIYF
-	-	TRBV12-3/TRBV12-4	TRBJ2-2	TGTGCCAGCAGTCAACACTACGCCGGGGAGCTGTTTTTT	CASSQHYAGELFF
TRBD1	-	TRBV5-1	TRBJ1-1	TGCGCCAGCAGCTCGGACAGGGCTGCCCCGAACACTGAAGCTTTCTTT	CASSSDRAAPNTEAFF
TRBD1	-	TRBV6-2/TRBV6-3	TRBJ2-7	TGTGCCAGCAGTTCCGGACAGGGTGGCGAGCAGTACTTC	CASSSGQGGEQYF
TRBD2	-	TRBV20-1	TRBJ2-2	TGCAGTGCTAGTGCTAGCGGGGGGGCTGGGGAGCTGTTTTTT	CSASASGGAGELFF
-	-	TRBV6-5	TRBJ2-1	TGTGCCAGCAGTTACGGGCCTAGGCGGGGGCAGTTCTTC	CASSYGPRRGQFF
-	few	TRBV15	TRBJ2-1	TGTGCCACCAGCCGCGGTGGGGGGGGCGGGAATGAGCAGTTCTTC	CATSRGGGGGNEQFF
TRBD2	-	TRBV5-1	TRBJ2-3	TGCGCCAGCAGCTCTTTAGCGGGGGAGAGAACAGATACGCAGTATTTT	CASSSLAGERTDTQYF
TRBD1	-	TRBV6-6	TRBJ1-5	TGTGCCAGCAGTGACAGGGGTCGGAGCAATCAGCCCCAGCATTTT	CASSDRGRSNQPQHF
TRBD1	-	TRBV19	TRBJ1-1	TGTGCCAGTAGTTCAGGGACAGGCAACACTGAAGCTTTCTTT	CASSSGTGNTEAFF
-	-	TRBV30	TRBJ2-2	TGTGCCTGGAGTGGATCCGGCGGGGAGCTGTTTTTT	CAWSGSGGELFF
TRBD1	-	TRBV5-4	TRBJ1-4	TGTGCCAGCAGCTTGGGCGACAGGGACAGTGGTGAAAAACTGTTTTTT	CASSLGDRDSGEKLFF
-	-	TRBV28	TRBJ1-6	TGTGCCAGCAGTTCTCCCCAGGCACCCCTCCACTTT	CASSSPQAPLHF
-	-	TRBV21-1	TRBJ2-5	TGTGCCGAACGTACAAAGAGGGCTAGCGGGGGCCAAGAGACCCAGTACTTC	CAERTKRASGGQETQYF
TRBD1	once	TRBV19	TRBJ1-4	TGTGCCAGTAGTGGGTCGACAGGGGGCATGGAAAAACTGTTTTTT	CASSGSTGGMEKLFF
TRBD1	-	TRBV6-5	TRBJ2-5	TGTGCCAGCAGAACAGGGGACCGAGAGACCCAGTACTTC	CASRTGDRETQYF